The 11 T cell receptor beta chains below all came from one sample that was sequenced in a study of T cell responses to AZD1222 COVID-19 vaccine. Assay used: immunoSEQ multiplex PCR; TCRdb lists only in-frame clones, some missing. This table holds just under 150,000 clones, 89% found once. The specimen comprised peripheral blood, sampled 28 days after the second AZD1222 dose. Receptors originate from an adult who received the AZD1222 COVID-19 vaccine.

The chain carries TRBV7-2 and TRBJ1-1, with D unclear. The CDR3 is made up of 15 amino acids. Trimming left V 5 bases short and J 0 bases short, with 13 bases between. Looked up from germline, CDR1 is SGHTA and CDR2 is FQGNSA. The CDR3 loop reads CASSRAGGLNTEAFF. CDR3 sequence (DNA): TGTGCCAGCAGCCGGGCGGGAGGCTTGAACACTGAAGCTTTCTTT.

The chain recombines TRBV24-1 with TRBJ2-3; D remains unclear. Trimming pared 3 bases from V and 0 bases from J, leaving 6 bases between. The CDR3 is made up of 14 amino acids. Per the germline V gene, CDR1 is KGHDR and CDR2 is SFDVKD. The CDR3 loop reads CATSDAGSTDTQYF. The DNA of the CDR3 is TGTGCCACCAGTGATGCCGGGAGCACAGATACGCAGTATTTT.

The rearrangement links TRBV6-2 or TRBV6-3 to TRBJ2-1; unclear D gene. The CDR3 length is 12 residues. Deletions cut 5 bases from V and 5 bases from J, with 7 bases between. The germline gives CDR1 MNHEY, CDR2 SVGEGT. The CDR3 coding sequence is TGTGCCAGCAGTAACTGGGACAATGAGCAGTTCTTC. Protein product: CASSNWDNEQFF.

This chain's CDR3 is CASSVAGGSNYEQYF. CDR3 DNA sequence: TGTGCCAGCAGCGTAGCCGGGGGGTCTAACTACGAGCAGTACTTC. This chain joins TRBV9 and TRBJ2-7; 7 bases align to TRBD2. The CDR3 has 15 residues. V lost 0 bases, J lost 3 bases, and 6 bases stayed unmatched. Germline loops: CDR1 SGDLS, CDR2 YYNGEE.

The chain has TRBV27 and TRBJ1-1; a possible D gene is TRBD1 (5 bases). Germline-derived CDR1 and CDR2 are MNHEY and SMNVEV (reference sequence). Deletions cut 1 base from V and 7 bases from J, with 10 bases between. CDR3 length equals 13 residues. The CDR3 bases are TGTGCCAGCAGTTTATTCCCGGGGCTTGAAGCTTTCTTT. This translates into CASSLFPGLEAFF.

The CDR3 DNA sequence: TGTGCCTGGCACATGCCACGGGACAGCAACACTGAAGCTTTCTTT. This gives the protein CAWHMPRDSNTEAFF. V usage is TRBV30 and J usage is TRBJ1-1; 7 nucleotides agree with TRBD1. The CDR3 contains 15 residues. After removal of 5 bases from V and 2 bases from J, the junction contained 11 bases not matched to a gene. Germline-derived CDR1 and CDR2 are GTSNPN and SVGIG (reference sequence). The full variable domain, its missing parts supplied by reference TRBV30 and TRBJ1-1, is SQTIHQWPATLVQPVGSPLSLECTVEGTSNPNLYWYRQAAGRGLQLLFYSVGIGQISSEVPQNLSASRPQDRQFILSSKKLLLSDSGFYLCAWHMPRDSNTEAFFGQGTRLTVV.

This chain links TRBV12-3 or TRBV12-4 with TRBJ2-7, with TRBD2 matching over 8 bases. Trimming removed 2 bases from V and 3 bases from J; junction bases left unmatched: 0. The CDR3 has 13 residues. The CDR3, as DNA: TGTGCCAGCAGTTTAACTAGCGGCTACGAGCAGTACTTC. Translating gives CASSLTSGYEQYF.

The chain joins TRBV28 to TRBJ1-5; a possible D gene is TRBD1 (6 bases). The CDR3 runs to 15 residues. V was clipped by 6 bases and J by 7 bases, with 19 bases between them. Germline V gives CDR1 MDHEN, CDR2 SYDVKM. This CDR3 reads CASSISWQGQQPQHF. The CDR3 DNA is TGTGCCAGCAGCATTTCGTGGCAGGGGCAACAGCCCCAGCATTTT.

CDR3 region: CASSQDRGQGNEKLFF. The CDR3 nucleotides are TGCGCCAGCAGCCAAGATAGGGGACAGGGGAATGAAAAACTGTTTTTT. The rearrangement uses TRBV4-3 and TRBJ1-4; 10 bases map to TRBD1. Germline V CDR1 and CDR2: LGHNA, YSLEER. CDR3 length: 16 residues. V lost 0 bases, J lost 5 bases, and 3 bases stayed unmatched.

The chain couples TRBV29-1 to TRBJ1-1; TRBD1 might be the D (5 bases). Between the trimmed V and J ends, which lost 1 base and 8 bases, there was a span of 14 bases. Per the germline V gene, CDR1 is SQVTM and CDR2 is ANQGSEA. CDR3 length equals 13 residues. This chain's CDR3 is CSVEVGGTGEAFF. Here the CDR3 DNA reads TGCAGCGTTGAAGTTGGGGGAACCGGCGAAGCTTTCTTT.

The chain employs TRBV3-1 (or the pseudogene TRBV3-2) and TRBJ1-1; no reliable D call. V lost 2 bases, J lost 2 bases, and 6 bases lay in between. This CDR3 region has 13 residues. CDR1 and CDR2 from the germline V gene are LGHDT and YNNKEL (reference sequence). CDR3 loop: CASSQKGNTEAFF. In DNA form, the CDR3 reads TGTGCCAGCAGCCAAAAGGGAAACACTGAAGCTTTCTTT.